This is a list of T cell receptor beta chains from one sample in a study of blood T cell repertoires in COVID-19. Assay used: immunoSEQ multiplex PCR; TCRdb lists only in-frame clones, some missing. The sample contains just over 50,000 clones, about nine tenths of which appear only once. The sample consisted of peripheral blood. Receptors were obtained from a man in his 70s with acute or convalescent COVID-19. Each CDR3 is given with its conserved first and last residue. A D gene is named only where the DNA matches it firmly. Part of the rows lack a size; the others show once, few, many or a class for expanded clones.

.	TRBV7-2	TRBJ2-3	TRBD2	CASSTGLAGSTDTQYF	TGTGCCAGCAGCACGGGACTAGCGGGTTCCACAGATACGCAGTATTTT
once	TRBV10-3	TRBJ2-1	TRBD2	CAISESWGLARSYNEQFF	TGTGCCATCAGTGAGTCGTGGGGACTAGCGCGTTCCTACAATGAGCAGTTCTTC
.	TRBV7-2	TRBJ1-5	TRBD1	CASSLAGTGEGGPQHF	TGTGCCAGCAGCTTAGCCGGGACAGGCGAGGGTGGGCCCCAGCATTTT
.	TRBV15	TRBJ2-2	TRBD2	CATTRTSGGSPGELFF	TGTGCCACTACCCGGACTAGCGGGGGCTCCCCCGGGGAGCTGTTTTTT
.	TRBV6-4	TRBJ2-1	TRBD1	CASSLIAGQGYEQFF	TGTGCCAGCAGTCTGATCGCGGGACAGGGCTATGAGCAGTTCTTC
few	TRBV19	TRBJ2-1	.	CASSTLTGYANNEQFF	TGTGCCAGTAGTACCTTGACAGGATACGCTAACAATGAGCAGTTCTTC
.	TRBV29-1	TRBJ1-2	.	CSVRGAEGYTF	TGCAGCGTTCGGGGGGCGGAGGGCTACACCTTC
once	TRBV11-2	TRBJ1-1	.	CASSFGGIAFF	TGTGCCAGCAGCTTTGGAGGGATTGCTTTCTTT
.	TRBV30	TRBJ1-2	.	CAWSQGLNYGYTF	TGTGCCTGGAGTCAGGGTCTGAACTATGGCTACACCTTC
.	TRBV6-5	TRBJ1-2	.	CASRDGGQSYGYTF	TGTGCCAGCAGGGACGGAGGGCAAAGCTATGGCTACACCTTC
.	TRBV6-4	TRBJ2-1	.	CASSESADAYNEQFF	TGTGCCAGCAGTGAGTCAGCGGACGCCTACAATGAGCAGTTCTTC
.	TRBV4-1	TRBJ1-2	.	CASSQTSDRSYGYTF	TGCGCCAGCAGCCAGACATCCGACAGGAGCTATGGCTACACCTTC
.	TRBV11-2	TRBJ2-7	TRBD1	CASSTRQGGTYEQYF	TGTGCCAGCAGCACCAGACAGGGCGGCACCTACGAGCAGTACTTC
.	TRBV3-1/TRBV3-2	TRBJ1-2	TRBD1	CASSQLLINRDRDTGYTF	TGTGCCAGCAGCCAATTATTGATCAACCGGGACAGGGATACTGGCTACACCTTC
.	TRBV5-1	TRBJ2-2	TRBD1	CASSLNGQGNTGELFF	TGCGCCAGCAGCTTGAACGGACAGGGGAACACCGGGGAGCTGTTTTTT
.	TRBV7-7	TRBJ2-5	TRBD2	CASGSGGARETQYF	TGTGCTAGCGGTAGCGGGGGGGCCAGGGAGACCCAGTACTTC
.	TRBV11-2	TRBJ2-1	.	CASSPRRGGEQFF	TGTGCCAGCAGCCCCCGGAGGGGGGGTGAGCAGTTCTTC
few	TRBV2	TRBJ2-7	TRBD2	CASSAPGLAGEAPTIEQYF	TGTGCCAGCAGTGCACCGGGACTAGCGGGAGAAGCACCTACAATCGAGCAGTACTTC
.	TRBV10-2	TRBJ1-1	.	CALRGDTEAFF	TGCGCTCTCCGGGGTGACACTGAAGCTTTCTTT
.	TRBV2	TRBJ2-2	.	CASSGRVPGELFF	TGTGCCAGCAGTGGGCGGGTCCCCGGGGAGCTGTTTTTT
.	TRBV6-6	TRBJ2-5	.	CASSQGLARETQYF	TGTGCCAGCAGTCAAGGACTGGCTCGGGAGACCCAGTACTTC
.	TRBV19	TRBJ2-5	TRBD2	CASSTGTSGDLTQYF	TGTGCCAGTAGTACGGGGACTAGCGGGGACCTGACCCAGTACTTC
.	TRBV5-1	TRBJ1-1	TRBD1	CASSLETGYATEAFF	TGCGCCAGCAGCTTGGAGACAGGGTACGCCACTGAAGCTTTCTTT
.	TRBV29-1	TRBJ1-4	TRBD1	CSVEDHGTGAEKLFF	TGCAGCGTTGAAGATCACGGGACAGGGGCCGAAAAACTGTTTTTT
few	TRBV6-5	TRBJ2-2	TRBD1	CASRGQTNTGELFF	TGTGCCAGCAGGGGACAGACGAACACCGGGGAGCTGTTTTTT
once	TRBV6-2/TRBV6-3	TRBJ1-1	.	CASSPDTITTEAFF	TGTGCCAGCAGCCCGGACACGATTACCACTGAAGCTTTCTTT
.	TRBV4-1	TRBJ2-5	TRBD2	CASSQGPSGRGTQYF	TGCGCCAGCAGCCAAGGTCCTAGCGGGAGAGGGACCCAGTACTTC
.	TRBV18	TRBJ2-3	.	CASSPDGDKDTQYF	TGTGCCAGCTCACCCGATGGGGACAAAGATACGCAGTATTTT
.	TRBV18	TRBJ2-7	TRBD2	CASSPTSGAGAEQYF	TGTGCCAGCTCACCGACTAGCGGTGCTGGGGCCGAGCAGTACTTC
few	TRBV7-3	TRBJ2-2	.	CASSRFGGSNTGELFF	TGTGCCAGCAGTCGGTTCGGGGGTTCGAACACCGGGGAGCTGTTTTTT
.	TRBV3-1/TRBV3-2	TRBJ2-5	TRBD2	CASSQGGLAGYQETQYF	TGTGCCAGCAGCCAAGGGGGACTAGCGGGATACCAAGAGACCCAGTACTTC
.	TRBV15	TRBJ2-6	TRBD1	CATSRDRSISGANVLTF	TGTGCCACCAGCCGGGACAGGTCCATCTCTGGGGCCAACGTCCTGACTTTC
.	TRBV9	TRBJ2-3	.	CASSASGYTDTQYF	TGTGCCAGCAGCGCAAGCGGATACACAGATACGCAGTATTTT
once	TRBV30	TRBJ1-2	.	CAWAVLGGRNYGYTF	TGTGCCTGGGCCGTTTTGGGGGGTAGGAACTATGGCTACACCTTC
.	TRBV19	TRBJ2-7	TRBD2	CASTPGLGLYEQYF	TGTGCCAGTACCCCCGGACTAGGTCTCTACGAGCAGTACTTC
.	TRBV7-3	TRBJ2-2	TRBD1	CASSLQDRVEDGELFF	TGTGCCAGCAGCTTGCAGGACAGGGTGGAGGACGGGGAGCTGTTTTTT
.	TRBV27	TRBJ1-6	.	CASSLRGWQNSYNSPLHF	TGTGCCAGCAGTTTACGGGGTTGGCAGAACTCCTATAATTCACCCCTCCACTTT
.	TRBV6-5	TRBJ1-1	.	CASSYSPVLNTEAFF	TGTGCCAGCAGTTACTCGCCGGTGTTGAACACTGAAGCTTTCTTT
.	TRBV4-3	TRBJ2-2	.	CASSQGLVGASNTGELFF	TGCGCCAGCAGCCAAGGTTTGGTTGGAGCGAGCAACACCGGGGAGCTGTTTTTT
.	TRBV29-1	TRBJ2-1	.	CSVPIGSNEQFF	TGCAGCGTCCCGATCGGGAGCAATGAGCAGTTCTTC
.	TRBV6-2/TRBV6-3	TRBJ1-1	.	CASSSSLRWNTEAFF	.
.	TRBV19	TRBJ1-3	TRBD1	CASSDRGRLSGNTIYF	TGTGCCAGTAGTGACAGGGGCCGACTCTCTGGAAACACCATATATTTT
.	TRBV6-5	TRBJ2-3	TRBD1	CASSGGLDPDTQYF	TGTGCCAGCTCAGGGGGCTTGGACCCAGATACGCAGTATTTT
.	TRBV6-6	TRBJ2-6	TRBD1	CASRPVDRAGANVLTF	TGTGCCAGCAGACCAGTGGACAGGGCTGGGGCCAACGTCCTGACTTTC
.	TRBV11-3	TRBJ2-7	TRBD2	CASSLDQSGRYEQYF	TGTGCCAGCAGCTTAGATCAGAGCGGGAGGTACGAGCAGTACTTC
.	TRBV3-1/TRBV3-2	TRBJ1-4	TRBD1	CASSQDLGTGSVKLFF	TGTGCCAGCAGCCAAGATCTAGGGACAGGGTCGGTAAAACTGTTTTTT
.	TRBV19	TRBJ2-5	TRBD2	CASKLAGQETQYF	TGTGCCAGTAAACTAGCGGGACAAGAGACCCAGTACTTC
.	TRBV9	TRBJ2-5	TRBD1	CASSVGRGPNSQETQYF	TGTGCCAGCAGCGTAGGCAGGGGGCCCAATTCTCAAGAGACCCAGTACTTC
.	TRBV19	TRBJ1-1	.	CASSLAGVTEAFF	TGTGCCAGTAGTTTAGCAGGGGTCACTGAAGCTTTCTTT
.	TRBV9	TRBJ2-1	.	CASSALAGSYNEQFF	TGTGCCAGCAGCGCCCTGGCGGGCTCCTACAATGAGCAGTTCTTC
few	TRBV28	TRBJ1-5	.	CASRPSDQPQHF	TGTGCCAGCAGGCCTTCGGATCAGCCCCAGCATTTT
.	TRBV7-2	TRBJ1-4	.	CASSFLGRANEKLFF	TGTGCCAGCAGCTTTTTGGGCAGGGCAAATGAAAAACTGTTTTTT
.	TRBV20-1	TRBJ2-1	.	CSASGPGAGVSYEQFF	TGCAGTGCCAGTGGACCGGGGGCGGGAGTGAGTTATGAGCAGTTCTTC
.	TRBV7-9	TRBJ2-5	.	CASSSPLDRFAKTQYF	TGTGCCAGCAGCTCTCCCCTAGACAGGTTTGCAAAGACCCAGTACTTC
.	TRBV6-5	TRBJ2-1	TRBD1	CASSYLRTGRNNEQFF	TGTGCCAGCAGTTACCTACGGACAGGGAGGAACAATGAGCAGTTCTTC